This record concerns one TCR beta chain sequence. Its antigen is unknown. The data are from a study of CD8 T cells in ankylosing spondylitis. Study results and limitations: Characteristic of ankylosing spondylitis blood, it appeared, was a TCR beta motif comprising eight highly homologous variants. Disease-linked clones were reportedly significantly enriched in matched ankylosing spondylitis synovial fluid.

The V segment lost 6 bases and the J segment 4 bases; nucleotides outside the gene matches: 9. This CDR3 comprises 16 residues. Quantitative 5'-RACE was performed with molecular barcodes, and it yielded the TCR beta libraries. Each CDR3 protein is one row after TCRdb ran MiXCR on the 5' RACE reads. Of fewer than 400,000 distinct CDR3 sequences in the sample, 14% to 15% were seen once. This sequence joins TRBV12-3 or TRBV12-4 and TRBJ2-3, with 11 bases fitting TRBD2. The sequence came from a male donor with ankylosing spondylitis or in good health (not recorded which). The sequenced material came from blood, either unsorted or a sorted T cell fraction (not recorded which). CDR3 sequence (DNA): TGTGCCAGCAGCCCACAGACTAGCGGGAATGCAGATACGCAGTATTTT. It codes for CASSPQTSGNADTQYF.